A selection of T cell receptor beta chains follows, all from one sample in a study of OX40 agonist ivuxolimab in advanced cancers. The table came from immunoSEQ multiplex PCR; TCRdb's copy has only in-frame clones and leaves some out. The sample consists of 30,000 to 45,000 clones, around 77% of them appearing once. The input for sequencing was CD4+ or CD8+ T cells sorted from blood, taken in a trial of the OX40 agonist ivuxolimab. The receptors come from an adult with an advanced solid tumor such as melanoma, head and neck, liver or kidney cancer. Each CDR3 is given without its conserved first and last residue. The order of the fields is J gene, D gene, V gene, CDR3 protein. A D gene is named only where the DNA matches it firmly.

j_call: TRBJ2-5
d_call: NA
v_call: TRBV9
cdr3_aa: ASSLTGGGQETQY

j_call: TRBJ2-1
d_call: TRBD2
v_call: TRBV9
cdr3_aa: ASSVASGVYNEQF

j_call: TRBJ2-3
d_call: TRBD2
v_call: TRBV10-3
cdr3_aa: AISESSSGGTDTQY

j_call: TRBJ1-5
d_call: TRBD1
v_call: TRBV19
cdr3_aa: ASSIMLGGGQPQH

j_call: NA
d_call: NA
v_call: TRBV28
cdr3_aa: ASGRVFYEQY

j_call: TRBJ2-1
d_call: NA
v_call: TRBV9
cdr3_aa: ASSVGHEQF

j_call: TRBJ2-1
d_call: TRBD2
v_call: TRBV4-3
cdr3_aa: ASSPVLAGYEQF

j_call: TRBJ2-7
d_call: NA
v_call: TRBV10-3
cdr3_aa: AMGDYPYEQY

j_call: NA
d_call: TRBD2
v_call: TRBV6-1
cdr3_aa: ASSEGLADNNYEQY

j_call: TRBJ2-7
d_call: TRBD2
v_call: TRBV19
cdr3_aa: ASSIDPSGGFYEQY

j_call: TRBJ2-7
d_call: NA
v_call: TRBV4-3
cdr3_aa: ASSQDKHFEQY

j_call: TRBJ2-1
d_call: TRBD2
v_call: TRBV7-2
cdr3_aa: ASSPQFLREGPYYNEQF

j_call: TRBJ1-2
d_call: TRBD1
v_call: TRBV9
cdr3_aa: ASSPGIGGGYGYT

j_call: TRBJ1-5
d_call: NA
v_call: TRBV5-6
cdr3_aa: ASSLGPGQGSNQPQH

j_call: TRBJ2-7
d_call: NA
v_call: TRBV5-8
cdr3_aa: ASSQRGLSYEQY

j_call: TRBJ2-3
d_call: TRBD1
v_call: TRBV6-1
cdr3_aa: ASRPRTGGDTQY

j_call: TRBJ2-1
d_call: NA
v_call: TRBV7-8
cdr3_aa: ASSLVPAGAGYNEQF

j_call: TRBJ2-3
d_call: NA
v_call: TRBV10-3
cdr3_aa: AISGGQIRTDTQY

j_call: TRBJ2-1
d_call: NA
v_call: TRBV27
cdr3_aa: ASSLGIRDEQF

j_call: TRBJ2-5
d_call: TRBD2
v_call: TRBV7-6
cdr3_aa: ASSWGGLAVKETQY

j_call: TRBJ2-1
d_call: NA
v_call: TRBV28
cdr3_aa: ASSFMGEQF

j_call: TRBJ2-1
d_call: NA
v_call: TRBV5-5
cdr3_aa: ASSLSAGNEQF

j_call: TRBJ2-5
d_call: NA
v_call: TRBV5-1
cdr3_aa: ASSSLDTETQY

j_call: TRBJ2-3
d_call: NA
v_call: TRBV10-3
cdr3_aa: AISEEYTGDTQY

j_call: TRBJ1-2
d_call: TRBD1
v_call: TRBV6-6
cdr3_aa: ASSYVQGLDGYT

j_call: TRBJ1-2
d_call: NA
v_call: TRBV4-1
cdr3_aa: ASSQDGANYGYT

j_call: TRBJ2-2
d_call: TRBD2
v_call: TRBV7-9
cdr3_aa: ASSLGDYPTGELF

j_call: TRBJ1-1
d_call: NA
v_call: TRBV4-3
cdr3_aa: ASSQDEGRNTEAF

j_call: TRBJ1-3
d_call: NA
v_call: TRBV7-9
cdr3_aa: ASSLSSDSSGNTIY

j_call: TRBJ2-7
d_call: NA
v_call: TRBV28
cdr3_aa: ASSAGIRTHEQY

j_call: TRBJ1-4
d_call: NA
v_call: TRBV9
cdr3_aa: ASSVGLDMKMVF

j_call: TRBJ2-3
d_call: NA
v_call: TRBV27
cdr3_aa: ASSFVPGDTQY

j_call: TRBJ2-7
d_call: NA
v_call: TRBV29-1
cdr3_aa: SVEEGFGGSYEQY

j_call: TRBJ2-3
d_call: NA
v_call: TRBV5-6
cdr3_aa: ASSSIGSQY

j_call: TRBJ1-2
d_call: NA
v_call: TRBV27
cdr3_aa: ASSLFGADYGYT

j_call: TRBJ1-2
d_call: NA
v_call: TRBV6-1
cdr3_aa: ASSAEAPYGYT

j_call: TRBJ1-1
d_call: NA
v_call: TRBV4-1
cdr3_aa: ASSRVTTDSMNTEAF

j_call: TRBJ2-7
d_call: NA
v_call: TRBV5-7
cdr3_aa: ASSSSAGDFHEQY

j_call: TRBJ2-2
d_call: NA
v_call: TRBV7-9
cdr3_aa: ASSLVETGGELF

j_call: TRBJ2-1
d_call: TRBD1
v_call: TRBV2
cdr3_aa: ASAGQEGAYNEQF

j_call: TRBJ1-5
d_call: NA
v_call: TRBV28
cdr3_aa: ASSEHQRDQPQH

j_call: TRBJ2-1
d_call: TRBD1
v_call: TRBV7-8
cdr3_aa: ASSFKQGAYLAEQF

j_call: TRBJ2-1
d_call: TRBD1
v_call: TRBV4-3
cdr3_aa: ASSPGTGVDEQF

j_call: TRBJ2-7
d_call: TRBD1
v_call: TRBV9
cdr3_aa: ASSVDPDRLAGYEQY

j_call: TRBJ2-3
d_call: NA
v_call: TRBV28
cdr3_aa: ASSRTGTLFGDTQY

j_call: TRBJ2-1
d_call: TRBD1
v_call: TRBV28
cdr3_aa: ASSLRQGPYNEQF

j_call: TRBJ2-7
d_call: NA
v_call: TRBV7-6
cdr3_aa: ASSLARGTYEQY

j_call: TRBJ2-1
d_call: TRBD2
v_call: TRBV9
cdr3_aa: ASSVEGLAAYNEQF

j_call: TRBJ1-4
d_call: TRBD1
v_call: TRBV28
cdr3_aa: ASSSGRTGRGEKLF

j_call: TRBJ1-5
d_call: NA
v_call: TRBV28
cdr3_aa: ASSLLGQYLGQPQH

j_call: TRBJ1-5
d_call: NA
v_call: TRBV30
cdr3_aa: AWSDTGTLNQPQH

j_call: TRBJ1-1
d_call: NA
v_call: TRBV12-5
cdr3_aa: ASGLGDTEAF

j_call: TRBJ2-7
d_call: NA
v_call: TRBV6-1
cdr3_aa: ASSILDTSEQY